The 5 T cell receptor beta chains below come from one sample, sequenced in a study of spatial heterogeneity in lung cancer. Noted time point: sample taken at primary tumor resection. The sequenced material consisted of unsorted whole RNA from tumor, nontumor lung or frozen PBMC. TCRdb passed the 5' RACE reads through MiXCR, listing each CDR3 protein once. This table holds about 92,000 distinct CDR3 sequences, approximately 12% found once. The sample here was PBMCs, taken at surgery. The receptors come from a male donor with early-stage non-small cell lung cancer.

The J gene is TRBJ2-2, the V gene TRBV25-1; D gene uncertain. The CDR3 is made up of 15 amino acids. V was pared by 3 bases and J by 6 bases, with 14 bases between. From germline, CDR1 is MGHDK and CDR2 SYGVNS. CDR3 residues: CASSDPDVRSGELFF. Written as DNA, the CDR3 is TGTGCCAGCAGTGATCCGGATGTTCGGTCCGGGGAGCTGTTTTTT. Filled out from reference TRBV25-1 and TRBJ2-2, the complete variable domain reads EADIYQTPRYLVIGTGKKITLECSQTMGHDKMYWYQQDPGMELHLIHYSYGVNSTEKGDLSSESTVSRIRTEHFPLTLESARPSHTSQYLCASSDPDVRSGELFFGEGSRLTVL.

This clonotype is labeled hyperexpanded. V gene TRBV11-2 combines with J gene TRBJ2-3; tentatively, D is TRBD1 or TRBD2 (5 bases each). The CDR3 length is 16 residues. The germline gives CDR1 SGHAT, CDR2 FQNNGV. The V and J ends lost 5 bases and 0 bases respectively, with 15 bases between them. CDR3 protein: CASSTGTDPSTDTQYF. The CDR3 nucleotides read TGTGCCAGCAGCACCGGGACGGATCCGAGCACAGATACGCAGTATTTT.

This clonotype was detected many times. The chain uses TRBV6-6 and TRBJ2-3; D not resolved. Germline lookup yields CDR1 MNHNY and CDR2 SVGAGI (reference sequence). Trimming removed 3 bases from V and 2 bases from J, with 3 bases in between. There are 12 residues in the CDR3. The CDR3 nucleotides read TGTGCCAGCAGTTATCCCACAGATACGCAGTATTTT. It translates to CASSYPTDTQYF.

The chain combines TRBV5-1 with TRBJ1-5; D not resolved. From germline, CDR1 is SGHRS and CDR2 YFSETQ. CDR3 length: 13 amino acids. Trimming shortened V by 2 bases and J by 7 bases, and 10 bases separated the two germline ends. CDR3 in DNA: TGCGCCAGCAGCTTAGGGATTGGACAGCCCCAGCATTTT. Its protein is CASSLGIGQPQHF.

The chain joins TRBV2 to TRBJ2-1; a possible D gene is TRBD1 (6 bases). The V gene's germline CDR1 is SNHLY and CDR2 FYNNEI. The CDR3 spans 13 residues. The ends were cut back, 8 bases at V and 10 bases at J, with 18 bases in the middle. In nucleotides, the CDR3 is TGTGCCAGCGATCGCGCACAGGGCTCCGAGCAGTTCTTC. Protein: CASDRAQGSEQFF.